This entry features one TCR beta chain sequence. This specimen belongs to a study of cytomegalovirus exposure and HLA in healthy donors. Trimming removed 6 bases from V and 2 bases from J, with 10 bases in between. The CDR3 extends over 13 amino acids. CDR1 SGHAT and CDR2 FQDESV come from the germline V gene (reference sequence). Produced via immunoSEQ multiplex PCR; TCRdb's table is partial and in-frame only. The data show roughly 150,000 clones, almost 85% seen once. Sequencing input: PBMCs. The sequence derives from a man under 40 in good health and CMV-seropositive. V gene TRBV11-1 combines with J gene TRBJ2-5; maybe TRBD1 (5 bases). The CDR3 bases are TGTGCCAGCAGGACCGACAGTCAAGAGACCCAGTACTTC. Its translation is CASRTDSQETQYF.